This T cell receptor (beta chain) was documented in a study of T cells after yellow fever vaccination. V was trimmed by 4 bases and J by 0 bases, leaving 16 bases between them. Germline V gene lookup returns CDR1 MGHRA and CDR2 YSYEKL. This CDR3 region has 17 residues. TCRdb reanalysed the 5' RACE reads using MiXCR and keeps one entry per CDR3 protein. The table shows 150,000 to 200,000 distinct CDR3 sequences, with approximately 6.2% occurring only once. There are many counts of this clonotype. The rearrangement links TRBV4-1 to TRBJ1-3; no reliable D call. The sequence derives from a man between 18 and 35 years old who received the YFV17D yellow fever vaccine. The sample was CD4+ T cells sorted from PBMCs, taken on the day of the first yellow fever vaccination. The DNA of the CDR3 is TGCGCCAGCAGCCGTGGGGTGGCGCGAAACTCTGGAAACACCATATATTTT. It encodes CASSRGVARNSGNTIYF.